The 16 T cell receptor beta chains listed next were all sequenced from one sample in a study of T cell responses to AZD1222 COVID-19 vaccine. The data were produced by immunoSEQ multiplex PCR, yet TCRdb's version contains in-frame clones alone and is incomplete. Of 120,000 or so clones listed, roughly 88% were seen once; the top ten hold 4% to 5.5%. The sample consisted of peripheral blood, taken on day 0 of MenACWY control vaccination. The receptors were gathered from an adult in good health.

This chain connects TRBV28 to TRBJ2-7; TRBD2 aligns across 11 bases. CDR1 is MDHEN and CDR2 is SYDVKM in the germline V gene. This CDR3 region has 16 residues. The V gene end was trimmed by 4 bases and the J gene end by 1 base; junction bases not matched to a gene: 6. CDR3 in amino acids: CASSSNLAGGSYEQYF. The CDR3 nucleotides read TGTGCCAGCAGTTCAAACCTAGCGGGAGGATCCTACGAGCAGTACTTC.

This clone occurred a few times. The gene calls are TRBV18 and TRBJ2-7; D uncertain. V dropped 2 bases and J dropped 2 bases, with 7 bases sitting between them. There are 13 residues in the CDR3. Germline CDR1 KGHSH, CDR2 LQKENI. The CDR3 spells CASSPTVTYEQYV. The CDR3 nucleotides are TGTGCCAGCTCACCAACAGTCACCTACGAGCAGTACGTC.

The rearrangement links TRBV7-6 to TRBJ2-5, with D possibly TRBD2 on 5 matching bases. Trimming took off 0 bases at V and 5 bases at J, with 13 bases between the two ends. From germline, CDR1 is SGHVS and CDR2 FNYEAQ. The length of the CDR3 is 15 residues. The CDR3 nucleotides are TGTGCCAGCAGCTTAGCAACCACACCGGGGGAGACCCAGTACTTC. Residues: CASSLATTPGETQYF.

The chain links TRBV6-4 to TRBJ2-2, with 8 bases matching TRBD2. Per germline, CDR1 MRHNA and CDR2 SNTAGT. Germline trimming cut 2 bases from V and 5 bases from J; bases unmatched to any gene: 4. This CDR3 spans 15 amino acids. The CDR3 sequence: CASSDRTSTTGELFF. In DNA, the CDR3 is TGTGCCAGCAGTGACCGGACTAGCACGACCGGGGAGCTGTTTTTT.

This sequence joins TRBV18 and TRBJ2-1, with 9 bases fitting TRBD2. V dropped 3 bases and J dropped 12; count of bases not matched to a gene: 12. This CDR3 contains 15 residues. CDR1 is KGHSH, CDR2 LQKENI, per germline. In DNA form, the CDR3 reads TGTGCCAGCTCACCTTGGACTAGCGCCGGGACATGGCAGTTCTTC. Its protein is CASSPWTSAGTWQFF.

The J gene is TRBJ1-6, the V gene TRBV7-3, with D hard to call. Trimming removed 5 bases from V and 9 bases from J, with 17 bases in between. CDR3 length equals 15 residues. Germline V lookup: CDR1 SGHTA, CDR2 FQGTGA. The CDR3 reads CASSVLGGEGSPLHF. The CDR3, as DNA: TGTGCCAGCAGCGTTTTGGGCGGAGAAGGTTCACCCCTCCACTTT. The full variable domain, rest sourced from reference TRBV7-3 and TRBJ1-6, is GAGVSQTPSNKVTEKGKYVELRCDPISGHTALYWYRQSLGQGPEFLIYFQGTGAADDSGLPNDRFFAVRPEGSVSTLKIQRTERGDSAVYLCASSVLGGEGSPLHFGNGTRLTVT.

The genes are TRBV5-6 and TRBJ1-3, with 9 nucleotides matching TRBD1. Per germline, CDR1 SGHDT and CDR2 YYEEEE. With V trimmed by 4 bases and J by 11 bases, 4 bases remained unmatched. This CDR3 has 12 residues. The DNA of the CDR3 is TGTGCCAGCAGCCTGACAGGGGGTGCCATATATTTT. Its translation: CASSLTGGAIYF.

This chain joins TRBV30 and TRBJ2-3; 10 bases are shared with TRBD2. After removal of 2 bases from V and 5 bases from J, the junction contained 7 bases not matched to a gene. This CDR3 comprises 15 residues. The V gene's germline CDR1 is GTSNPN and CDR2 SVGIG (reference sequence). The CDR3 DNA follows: TGTGCCTGGAGTTCGCCGGGACTAGCGCGAGATACGCAGTATTTT. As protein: CAWSSPGLARDTQYF.

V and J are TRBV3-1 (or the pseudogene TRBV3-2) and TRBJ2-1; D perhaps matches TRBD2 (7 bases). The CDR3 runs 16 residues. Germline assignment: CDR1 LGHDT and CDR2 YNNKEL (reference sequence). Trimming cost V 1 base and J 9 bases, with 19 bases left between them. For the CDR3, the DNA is TGTGCCAGCAGCCAAGGAGGGGGGGTCTTTCCCGTTGAGCAGTTCTTC. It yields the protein CASSQGGGVFPVEQFF.

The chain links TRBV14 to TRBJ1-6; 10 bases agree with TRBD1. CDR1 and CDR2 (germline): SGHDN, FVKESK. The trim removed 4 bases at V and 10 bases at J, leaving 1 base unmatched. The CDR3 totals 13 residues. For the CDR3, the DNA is TGTGCCAGCAGCCGGGACAGGGGATCACCCCTCCACTTT. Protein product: CASSRDRGSPLHF.

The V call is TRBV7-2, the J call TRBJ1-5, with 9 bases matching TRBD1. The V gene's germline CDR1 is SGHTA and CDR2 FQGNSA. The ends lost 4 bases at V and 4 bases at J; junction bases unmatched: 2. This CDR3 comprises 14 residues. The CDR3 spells CASSSQGANQPQHF. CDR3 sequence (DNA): TGTGCCAGCAGCTCACAGGGGGCAAATCAGCCCCAGCATTTT. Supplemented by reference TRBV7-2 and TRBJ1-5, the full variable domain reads GAGVSQSPSNKVTEKGKDVELRCDPISGHTALYWYRQSLGQGLEFLIYFQGNSAPDKSGLPSDRFSAERTGGSVSTLTIQRTQQEDSAVYLCASSSQGANQPQHFGDGTRLSIL.

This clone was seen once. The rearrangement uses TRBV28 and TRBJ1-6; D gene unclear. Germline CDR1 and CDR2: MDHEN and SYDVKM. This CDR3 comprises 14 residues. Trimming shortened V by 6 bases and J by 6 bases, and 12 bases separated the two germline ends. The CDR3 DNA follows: TGTGCCAGCAGACCGACACGCGTTAATTCACCCCTCCACTTT. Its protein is CASRPTRVNSPLHF.

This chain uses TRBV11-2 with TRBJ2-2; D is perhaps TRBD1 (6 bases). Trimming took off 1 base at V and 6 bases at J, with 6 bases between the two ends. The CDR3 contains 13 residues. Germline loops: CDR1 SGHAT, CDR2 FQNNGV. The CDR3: CASSLGGPGELFF. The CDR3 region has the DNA TGTGCCAGCAGCTTAGGGGGGCCCGGGGAGCTGTTTTTT.

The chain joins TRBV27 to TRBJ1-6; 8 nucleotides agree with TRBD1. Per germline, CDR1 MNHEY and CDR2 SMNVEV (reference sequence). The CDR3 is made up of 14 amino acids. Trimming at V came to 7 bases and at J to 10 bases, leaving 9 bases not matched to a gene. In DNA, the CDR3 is TGTGCCAGCACATCCGGGACAGGTGGATCACCCCTCCACTTT. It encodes CASTSGTGGSPLHF.

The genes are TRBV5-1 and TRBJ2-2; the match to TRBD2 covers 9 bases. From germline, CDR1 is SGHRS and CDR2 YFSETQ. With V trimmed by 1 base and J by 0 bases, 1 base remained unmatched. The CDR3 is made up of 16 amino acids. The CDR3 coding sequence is TGCGCCAGCAGCTTGCGGACTAGCGCGAACACCGGGGAGCTGTTTTTT. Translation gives CASSLRTSANTGELFF.

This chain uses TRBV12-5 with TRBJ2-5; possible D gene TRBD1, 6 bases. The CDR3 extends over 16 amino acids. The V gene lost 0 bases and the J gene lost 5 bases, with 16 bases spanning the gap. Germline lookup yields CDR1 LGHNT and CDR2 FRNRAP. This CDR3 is CASGLVIAGGKETQYF. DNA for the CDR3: TGTGCTAGTGGTTTGGTAATTGCTGGGGGCAAGGAGACCCAGTACTTC.